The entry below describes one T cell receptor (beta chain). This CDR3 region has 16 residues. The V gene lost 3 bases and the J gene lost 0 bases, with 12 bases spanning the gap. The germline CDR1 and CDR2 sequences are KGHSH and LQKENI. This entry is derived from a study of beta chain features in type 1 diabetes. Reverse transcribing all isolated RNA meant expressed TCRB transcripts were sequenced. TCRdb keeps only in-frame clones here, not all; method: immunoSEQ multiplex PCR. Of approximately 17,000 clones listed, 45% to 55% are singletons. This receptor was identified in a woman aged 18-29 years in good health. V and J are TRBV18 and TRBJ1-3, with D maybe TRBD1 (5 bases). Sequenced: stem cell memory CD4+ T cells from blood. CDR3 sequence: CASSPAGPSSGNTIYF. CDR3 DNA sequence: TGTGCCAGCTCACCGGCGGGGCCGAGCTCTGGAAACACCATATATTTT.